Here is one T cell receptor beta chain with its context. With 0 bases removed from V and 1 base from J, the gap between germline ends came to 12 bases. The CDR3 has 16 residues. Germline V gene lookup returns CDR1 MNHEY and CDR2 SVGEGT. This sample stems from a study of blood T cell repertoires in COVID-19. Background on the study: Sources were T cells, B-cell-depleted T cells, or PBMCs; the material itself was cDNA or gDNA.

Authors' analysis steps: Researchers report that nucleated cell counts were estimated from reference gene primer amplification. TCRdb keeps only in-frame clones here, not all; method: immunoSEQ multiplex PCR. D and trimming were read from the DNA, whereas the V and J calls and clone size are those reported in that table. The sample consists of some 200,000 clones, more than 65% of them appearing once. This chain uses TRBV6-2 or TRBV6-3 with TRBJ2-5, with D perhaps matching TRBD2 (5 bases). Sequences were obtained from peripheral blood. This sequence originates from a middle-aged woman who had recovered from COVID-19. The CDR3 region has the DNA TGTGCCAGCAGTTACTCGAGGGCGGCGGCCCAAGAGACCCAGTACTTC. Translating it yields CASSYSRAAAQETQYF.